The next 20 T cell receptor beta chains were all read from a single sample in a study of CD8 T cells in ankylosing spondylitis. TCRdb reprocessed the 5' RACE reads with MiXCR, giving one entry per CDR3 protein. The table lists around 340,000 distinct CDR3 sequences, 14% to 15% of them singletons. Sequencing input: blood, either unsorted or a sorted T cell fraction (not recorded which). These TCRs come from a male donor with ankylosing spondylitis or in good health (not recorded which).

This chain links TRBV12-3 or TRBV12-4 with TRBJ2-2; a weak D match, TRBD2 (5 bases). V lost 6 bases to trimming and J lost 7 bases, with 12 bases between them. CDR3 size: 13 residues. The CDR3 sequence: CASRQTSVGELFF. Written as DNA, the CDR3 is TGTGCCAGCAGACAAACTAGTGTCGGGGAGCTGTTTTTT.

This chain connects TRBV20-1 to TRBJ2-5; D is undetermined. CDR1 and CDR2 from the germline V gene are DFQATT and SNEGSKA (reference sequence). The CDR3 is made up of 11 amino acids. V lost 8 bases to trimming and J lost 5 bases, with 12 bases between them. CDR3 sequence (DNA): TGCAGTACAAGGAAGGGCGAGACCCAGTACTTC. Amino acid sequence: CSTRKGETQYF.

This clonotype was observed a few times. The V call is TRBV6-2 or TRBV6-3, the J call TRBJ1-5; 7 bases match TRBD1. The CDR3 covers 15 residues. CDR1 is MNHEY, CDR2 SVGEGT, per germline. V gave up 6 bases and J gave up 3 bases; unmatched junction bases: 8. The CDR3 nucleotides are TGTGCCAGCAGCTCGTTAGGGGGCTTCAATCAGCCCCAGCATTTT. Translation gives CASSSLGGFNQPQHF.

A few counts support this clonotype. This chain connects TRBV20-1 to TRBJ1-4; no firm D call. Germline values: CDR1 DFQATT, CDR2 SNEGSKA (reference sequence). V lost 0 bases to trimming and J lost 8 bases, with 7 bases between them. CDR3 length: 12 residues. The CDR3 spells CSARDQAEKLFF. The CDR3 bases are TGCAGTGCTAGAGATCAGGCAGAAAAACTGTTTTTT.

The V gene is TRBV7-9, the J gene TRBJ1-2, with D perhaps matching TRBD1 (5 bases). Germline values: CDR1 SEHNR, CDR2 FQNEAQ (reference sequence). Deletions cut 3 bases from V and 7 bases from J, with 12 bases between. The CDR3 covers 13 residues. DNA of the CDR3: TGTGCCAGCAGCTTGCAAAGGGACGGTGGCTACACCTTC. Amino acids: CASSLQRDGGYTF.

The table lists this clonotype with a few counts. This chain uses TRBV6-6 with TRBJ1-2; no clear D gene. Per germline, CDR1 MNHNY and CDR2 SVGAGI (reference sequence). The germline V and J ends were trimmed by 6 bases and 4 bases, with 12 bases remaining between them. This CDR3 spans 13 amino acids. CDR3 loop: CASSPVGGYGYTF. DNA of the CDR3: TGTGCCAGCAGCCCCGTCGGTGGCTATGGCTACACCTTC.

This clonotype was picked up many times. This chain connects TRBV5-1 to TRBJ2-7; TRBD2 might be the D (5 bases). The CDR3 runs to 14 residues. Between the trimmed V and J ends, which lost 1 base and 3 bases, there was a span of 11 bases. The germline gives CDR1 SGHRS, CDR2 YFSETQ. The CDR3 DNA reads TGCGCCAGCAGCTTGATCAACGGACTCTACGAGCAGTACTTC. Amino acids: CASSLINGLYEQYF.

This clonotype has more than one count but fewer than ten. This chain uses TRBV5-1 with TRBJ2-1; 8 bases match TRBD2. From germline, CDR1 is SGHRS and CDR2 YFSETQ. This CDR3 is built from 14 residues. V lost 1 base, J lost 6 bases, and 3 bases stayed unmatched. CDR3 region: CASSLSSGLNEQFF. The CDR3 coding sequence is TGCGCCAGCAGCTTGTCTAGCGGGCTCAATGAGCAGTTCTTC.

The table lists this clonotype with many counts. The CDR3 DNA reads TGCAGTGCTAGACTCCGGGACTACGAGCAGTACTTC. Translation: CSARLRDYEQYF. The chain uses TRBV20-1 and TRBJ2-7; TRBD2 might be the D (5 bases). V was trimmed by 2 bases and J by 3 bases, leaving 8 bases between them. Germline loops: CDR1 DFQATT, CDR2 SNEGSKA (reference sequence). The CDR3 totals 12 residues.

This chain connects TRBV12-3 or TRBV12-4 to TRBJ2-2, with 12 bases matching TRBD2. CDR3 length equals 16 residues. V gave up 6 bases and J gave up 4 bases; unmatched junction bases: 6. The CDR3 bases are TGTGCCAGCAGCCCCGGACTAGCGGGGACCACCGGGGAGCTGTTTTTT. Encoded protein: CASSPGLAGTTGELFF.

This clonotype was recorded at least ten times. The chain couples TRBV18 to TRBJ2-1; D is uncertain. CDR3 length: 13 residues. From germline, CDR1 is KGHSH and CDR2 LQKENI. V was shortened by 0 bases and J by 8 bases, with 8 bases between the two germline ends. DNA of the CDR3: TGTGCCAGCTCACCACCAGGCAGTGATGAGCAGTTCTTC. It codes for CASSPPGSDEQFF.

This clonotype appeared a few times. The chain has TRBV11-1 and TRBJ2-7, with TRBD1 matching 9 bases. The CDR3 length is 19 residues. With 1 base clipped from V and 1 base from J, the junction kept 14 bases outside the gene matches. Germline CDR1 and CDR2: SGHAT and FQDESV (reference sequence). The CDR3 spells CASSLVVTPAGTGSYEQYF. The CDR3 nucleotides read TGTGCCAGCAGCTTAGTGGTCACCCCTGCCGGGACAGGGTCCTACGAGCAGTACTTC.

This clonotype was observed at least ten times. One junction end disagrees with the germline gene, perhaps due to a read error. V and J are TRBV6-6 and TRBJ2-5; no reliable D call. Germline V gives CDR1 MNHNY, CDR2 SVGAGI (reference sequence). The CDR3 consists of 13 residues. CDR3 DNA: TGTGCCAGCAGTTACGGCAGCCAAGAGACCCAATACTTC. Encoded protein: CASSYGSQETQYF.

This rearrangement joins TRBV7-9 to TRBJ2-1, with 8 positions matching TRBD2. V gave up 0 bases and J gave up 5 bases; unmatched junction bases: 9. The V gene's germline CDR1 is SEHNR and CDR2 FQNEAQ (reference sequence). The CDR3 consists of 17 residues. In nucleotides, the CDR3 is TGTGCCAGCAGCTTAGCAATTACCGAGCGGGGGAACAATGAGCAGTTCTTC. Protein product: CASSLAITERGNNEQFF. Full variable domain (rest looked up from reference TRBV7-9 and TRBJ2-1): DTGVSQNPRHKITKRGQNVTFRCDPISEHNRLYWYRQTLGQGPEFLTYFQNEAQLEKSRLLSDRFSAERPKGSFSTLEIQRTEQGDSAMYLCASSLAITERGNNEQFFGPGTRLTVL.

This clonotype occurred many times. This chain connects TRBV9 to TRBJ1-2; TRBD1 matches at 10 bases. The CDR3 sequence is 15 residues long. CDR1 is SGDLS and CDR2 is YYNGEE in the germline V gene. V lost 3 bases to trimming and J lost 8 bases; unmatched junction nucleotides: 10. The CDR3 DNA is TGTGCCAGCAGCGCCTCGACTGGACAGGGGGAAGGCTACACCTTC. Protein product: CASSASTGQGEGYTF.

The table lists this clonotype with a few counts. V usage is TRBV7-9 and J usage is TRBJ1-5; D remains unclear. CDR3 length equals 14 residues. Deletions cut 1 base from V and 3 bases from J, with 7 bases between. Germline assignment: CDR1 SEHNR and CDR2 FQNEAQ (reference sequence). As DNA, the CDR3 is TGTGCCAGCAGCTTAGGCCAGGACAATCAGCCCCAGCATTTT. Amino acids: CASSLGQDNQPQHF.

The chain carries TRBV2 and TRBJ1-2, with unresolved D. This CDR3 has 15 amino acids. CDR1 and CDR2 from the germline V gene are SNHLY and FYNNEI. V was cut by 0 bases and J by 2 bases, with 10 bases left in between. CDR3 DNA sequence: TGTGCCAGCAGTGAAGCGGCGGATCCGAACTATGGCTACACCTTC. Translated: CASSEAADPNYGYTF.

This clonotype has ten or more counts. V is TRBV4-2 and J is TRBJ1-1; a weak D match, TRBD1 (6 bases). This CDR3 contains 14 residues. Germline CDR1 reads LGHNA; CDR2 reads YNFKEQ. The ends were cut back, 7 bases at V and 1 base at J, with 13 bases in the middle. CDR3 sequence: CASTWGQGNTEAFF. The CDR3 DNA follows: TGTGCCAGCACGTGGGGGCAGGGGAACACTGAAGCTTTCTTT.

The table lists this clonotype with a few counts. The gene calls are TRBV24-1 and TRBJ1-2; 7 bases are a match to TRBD1. The CDR3 is 18 residues long. Germline CDR1 and CDR2: KGHDR and SFDVKD. The trim removed 4 bases at V and 2 bases at J, leaving 15 bases unmatched. The CDR3 nucleotides are TGTGCCACCAGTGAATTTGGACAGGCGGGAGCCGCCAACTATGGCTACACCTTC. Its translation: CATSEFGQAGAANYGYTF.

The V and J genes are TRBV4-1 and TRBJ2-2, with D tentatively TRBD1 (6 bases). Per the germline V gene, CDR1 is MGHRA and CDR2 is YSYEKL. The CDR3 sequence is 16 residues long. V was clipped by 0 bases and J by 4 bases, with 12 bases between them. The CDR3 sequence: CASSQEAGTLTGELFF. In DNA form, the CDR3 reads TGCGCCAGCAGCCAAGAGGCCGGGACACTCACCGGGGAGCTGTTTTTT.